This T cell receptor (beta chain) was recovered during a study of T cells after yellow fever vaccination. The study's findings and limits: Reappearing after the booster were most of the clones from primary vaccination (roughly 95% CD4, around 90% CD8). It was a small share of clonotypes that appeared in both CD4 and CD8 compartments.

From the 5' RACE reads, TCRdb called clonotypes with MiXCR, one entry per CDR3 protein. The sample includes some 550,000 distinct CDR3 sequences, 15% to 20% of them seen just once. Comments on this clonotype: No antigen is known for it.

This sequence was found in a man between 25 and 39 years old who received the YFV17D yellow fever vaccine. Sample: PBMCs, taken 15 days after the yellow fever booster vaccination.

CDR3 DNA: TGTGCCAGCAGCTGGGGGACAGGGTATGATCAAGAGACCCAGTACTTC. It is translated as CASSWGTGYDQETQYF. The chain couples TRBV5-6 to TRBJ2-5, with TRBD1 identical over 9 bases. The V and J ends lost 3 bases and 2 bases, in that order; junction bases with no gene match: 8. The CDR3 has 16 amino acids. Germline CDR1 reads SGHDT; CDR2 reads YYEEEE.